This TCR beta chain stems from a study of T cell responses to AZD1222 COVID-19 vaccine. For the study at large: Samples with a second dose at about 4 or about 12 weeks were pooled together.

The germline V gene has CDR1 SGHNT and CDR2 YYREEE (reference sequence). V lost 0 bases to trimming and J lost 5 bases; unmatched junction nucleotides: 6. The CDR3 is 15 residues long. Findings and limits, study-wide: The number of AZD1222 recipients seropositive at baseline was only five to seven. Nearly half of spike-specific TCRs reportedly target variant regions that are unmutated in the B.1.351 and B.1.1.7 variants. Most donors were white British, females outnumbered males, and clonal diversity was possibly underestimated.

The protocol was immunoSEQ multiplex PCR, while the TCRdb copy is restricted to in-frame clones and leaves out a portion. The table includes tens of thousands of clones, around 90% detected once. A remark on this clone: The antigen is unknown.

Sequenced material: peripheral blood, taken on day 0 of AZD1222 vaccination. This TCR came from an adult in good health. This chain connects TRBV5-4 to TRBJ1-1, with TRBD1 matching over 8 bases. The CDR3 DNA is TGTGCCAGCAGCTTGGTGCAGGGGGCGAGGACTGAAGCTTTCTTT. It codes for CASSLVQGARTEAFF.